Included here is one T cell receptor beta chain sequence, with context. The antigen is not known. The V gene's germline CDR1 is SGHAT and CDR2 FQNNGV. Deletions cut 5 bases from V and 2 bases from J, with 10 bases between. This CDR3 region has 13 residues. The record originates from a study of lymphopenia after photon versus proton radiotherapy. Study results and caveats: Only patients who died were analyzed for survival; proton advantage is unproven. Oligoclonal CD8+ Temra expansion after nadir drove photon patients' diversity drop. Photon-treated patients lost naive T cells and TCR diversity; proton-treated stayed stable.

Clones were sequenced by immunoSEQ multiplex PCR, and TCRdb holds only the in-frame ones, with some missing. The data hold under 80,000 clones, with around 87% observed a single time. The material was peripheral blood, obtained from a patient treated with photon-based radiotherapy. This chain links TRBV11-2 with TRBJ2-7, with D perhaps matching TRBD2 (5 bases). This receptor was identified in a man aged 40-55 years with gastric cancer. CDR3 DNA sequence: TGTGCCAGCAGCCCCCCGGGAACCTACGAGCAGTACTTC. Translating gives CASSPPGTYEQYF.